This T cell receptor (beta chain) was sequenced for a study of blood T cell repertoires in COVID-19. Turning to the study itself: COVID-19 samples collected from the United States, Italy and Spain covered acute and convalescent phases. Nucleic acid was either cDNA or gDNA, and it came from T cells, B-cell-depleted T cells, or PBMCs.

Measured with immunoSEQ multiplex PCR; TCRdb has only the in-frame clones, and not every one. This sample has about 300,000 clones, with around 89% found just once. CDR3 length: 14 residues. From germline, CDR1 is MNHEY and CDR2 SVGAGI. Trimming took 5 bases from V and 7 from J; bases not matched to a gene: 10. The sample comprised peripheral blood. This sequence originates from a woman in her twenties or thirties who had recovered from COVID-19. The chain recombines TRBV6-5 with TRBJ1-2; 7 nucleotides line up with TRBD1. The CDR3 DNA reads TGTGCCAGCAGTCACCGGGACAGTACTGGTGGCTACACCTTC. It codes for CASSHRDSTGGYTF.